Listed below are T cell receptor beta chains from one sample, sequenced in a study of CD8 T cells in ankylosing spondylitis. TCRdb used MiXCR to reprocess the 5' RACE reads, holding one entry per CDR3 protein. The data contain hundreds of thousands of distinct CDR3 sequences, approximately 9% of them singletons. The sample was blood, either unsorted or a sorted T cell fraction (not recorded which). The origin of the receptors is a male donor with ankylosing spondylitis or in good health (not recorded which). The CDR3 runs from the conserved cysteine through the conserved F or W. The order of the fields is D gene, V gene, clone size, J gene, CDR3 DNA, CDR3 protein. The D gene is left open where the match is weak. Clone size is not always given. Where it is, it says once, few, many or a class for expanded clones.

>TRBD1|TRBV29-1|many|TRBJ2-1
TGCAGCGTTGCTGGACAGGTTAACAATGAGCAGTTCTTC
CSVAGQVNNEQFF
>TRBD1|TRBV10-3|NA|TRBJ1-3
TGTGCCATCAGCGACCTATTGGACAGGAGTACTGGAAACACCATATATTTT
CAISDLLDRSTGNTIYF
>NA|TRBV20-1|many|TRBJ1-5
TGCACTGCTAGGAACGCAGACGGACAGCCCCAGCATTTT
CTARNADGQPQHF
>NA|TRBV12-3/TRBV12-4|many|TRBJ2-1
TGTGCCAGCAGTCCCTTCTACCCGGATGGGGGGGGCGATGAGCAGTTCTTC
CASSPFYPDGGGDEQFF
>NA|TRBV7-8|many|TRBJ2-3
TGTGCCAGCAGCCCCCAAAAGGACTTTTTTTACTCAGATACGCAGTATTTT
CASSPQKDFFYSDTQYF
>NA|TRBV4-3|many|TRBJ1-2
TGCGCCAGCAGCCAAGATTTAGAACCCGGGACATCCAAACGATCGTGCTACACCTTC
CASSQDLEPGTSKRSCYTF
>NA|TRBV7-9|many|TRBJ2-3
TGTGCCAGCAGCCCACGACACACAGATACGCAGTATTTT
CASSPRHTDTQYF
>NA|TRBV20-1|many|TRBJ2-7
TGCAGTGCTAGAGATTCAGCCAGAACCTACGAGCAGTACTTC
CSARDSARTYEQYF
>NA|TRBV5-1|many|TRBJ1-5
TGCGCCAGCAGCATAGGACCTAATCAGCCCCAGCATTTT
CASSIGPNQPQHF
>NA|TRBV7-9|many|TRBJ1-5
TGTGCCAGCAGCTTAGCCGATCAGCCCCAGCATTTT
CASSLADQPQHF
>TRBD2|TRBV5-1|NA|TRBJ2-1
TGCGCCAGCAGCCGCAGCCTAGCGGGAGTCTATGAGCAGTTCTTC
CASSRSLAGVYEQFF
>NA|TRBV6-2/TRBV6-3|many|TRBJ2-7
TGTGCCAGCAGTTACTCGGGCAGATACGAGCAGTACTTC
CASSYSGRYEQYF
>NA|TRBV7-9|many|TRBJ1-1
TGTGCCAGCAGCTTAATTTTTTGGGGGGCGACTGAAGCTTTCTTT
CASSLIFWGATEAFF
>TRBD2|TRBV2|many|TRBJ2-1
TGTGCCAGCAGTTTTAGGCGGGAGGGGGGAAATGAGCAGTTCTTC
CASSFRREGGNEQFF
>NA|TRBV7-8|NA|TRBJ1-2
TGTGCCAGCAGCTCTAGTCTGGGCACCGTGGAAGCTTATGGCTACACCTTC
CASSSSLGTVEAYGYTF
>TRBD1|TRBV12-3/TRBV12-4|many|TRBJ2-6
TGTGCCAGCAGTTTCGTCGGCAGGGGGCTCTCTGGGGCCAACGTCCTGACTTTC
CASSFVGRGLSGANVLTF
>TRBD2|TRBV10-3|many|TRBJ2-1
TGTGCCATCAGTGGGCCCGGGACTAGCGGGATAAATGAGCAGTTCTTC
CAISGPGTSGINEQFF
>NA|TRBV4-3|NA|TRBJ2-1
TGCGCCAGCAGCCAAGATATGGGTGGCGCCAACTACAATGAGCAGTTCTTC
CASSQDMGGANYNEQFF
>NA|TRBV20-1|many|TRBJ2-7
TGCAGTGCTAACCCCCCTAGACGGTCCTACGAGCAGTACTTC
CSANPPRRSYEQYF
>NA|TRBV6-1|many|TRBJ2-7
TGTGCCAGCAGTGAATTGTGGCAGAATTCTTACGAGCAGTACTTC
CASSELWQNSYEQYF
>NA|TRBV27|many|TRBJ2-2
TGTGCCAGCAGTTTTAAGGGGCCCATGAACACCGGGGAGCTGTTTTTT
CASSFKGPMNTGELFF
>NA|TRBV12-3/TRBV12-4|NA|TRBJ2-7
TGTGCCAGCAGCCCCGCGGGCCCCTACGAGCAGTACTTC
CASSPAGPYEQYF
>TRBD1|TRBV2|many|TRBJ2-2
TGTGCCACCGGGACAGGGCACACCGGGGAGCTGTTTTTT
CATGTGHTGELFF
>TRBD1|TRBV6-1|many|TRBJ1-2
TGTGCCAGCAGTACCCCGGGACAGGGGGTGGGGGGCTACACCTTC
CASSTPGQGVGGYTF
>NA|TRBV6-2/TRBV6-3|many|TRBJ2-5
TGTGCCAGCAGAGAGACGGGGCCGCAAGAGACCCAGTACTTC
CASRETGPQETQYF
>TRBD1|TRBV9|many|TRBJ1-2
TGTGCCAGCAGCGGAGCGAGACAGGGGAACTATGGCTACACCTTC
CASSGARQGNYGYTF
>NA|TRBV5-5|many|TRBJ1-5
TGTGCCAGCAGCTACTTACCTCCGGGACACTATAGCAATCAGCCCCAGCATTTT
CASSYLPPGHYSNQPQHF
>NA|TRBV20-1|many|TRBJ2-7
TGCAGTGCTAGAGATTGGGGGAGCGCCCCCTACGAGCAGTACTTC
CSARDWGSAPYEQYF
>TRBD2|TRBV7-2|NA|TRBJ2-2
TGTGCCAGCAGCTCCCCCTTTGGCGGGAGGGCCCCCGGGGAGCTGTTTTTT
CASSSPFGGRAPGELFF
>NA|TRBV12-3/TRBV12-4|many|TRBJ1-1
TGTGCCAGCAGGCCCAGGGGCCACACTGAAGCTTTCTTT
CASRPRGHTEAFF
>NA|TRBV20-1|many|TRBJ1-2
TGCAGTGCCCCCCCCGGGCAGGGTGTCTATGGCTACACCTTC
CSAPPGQGVYGYTF
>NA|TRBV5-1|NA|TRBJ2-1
TGCGCCAGCAGCTTGGCTAGCAGCAATGAGCAGTTCTTC
CASSLASSNEQFF
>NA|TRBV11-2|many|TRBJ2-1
TGTGCCAGCAGCGCCCGTGTCTTGCAGCAGTTCTTC
CASSARVLQQFF
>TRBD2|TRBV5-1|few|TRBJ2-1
TGCGCCAGCAGCTTGGAGGCTAGCGGGAGGGATGAGCAGTTCTTC
CASSLEASGRDEQFF
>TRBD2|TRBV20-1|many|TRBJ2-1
TGCAGTGTTCCGGGACTAGCGTACAATGAGCAGTTCTTC
CSVPGLAYNEQFF
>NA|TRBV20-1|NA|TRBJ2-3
TGCAGTGCTAGAGGGGGCGGGGAGAACGCAGATACGCAGTATTTT
CSARGGGENADTQYF
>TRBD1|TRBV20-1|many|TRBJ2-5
TGCAGTGCTTCACAGGGGCGCCGAGAGACCCAGTACTTC
CSASQGRRETQYF
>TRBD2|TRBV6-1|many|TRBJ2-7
TGTGCCAGCACTCCTAGCGGGGGCTACGAGCAGTACTTC
CASTPSGGYEQYF
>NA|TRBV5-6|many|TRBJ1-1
TGTGCCAGCAGCATTCCGGGGGCAATGAACACTGAAGCTTTCTTT
CASSIPGAMNTEAFF
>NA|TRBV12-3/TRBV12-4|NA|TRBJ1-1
TGTGCCAGCAGTCAACAGCTGAACACTGAAGCTTTCTTT
CASSQQLNTEAFF
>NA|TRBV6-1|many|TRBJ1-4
TGTGCCAGCACGTCAACTAATGAAAAACTGTTTTTT
CASTSTNEKLFF
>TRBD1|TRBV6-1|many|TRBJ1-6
TGTGCCAGCAGTACAGGGGAATCCGTTTTGAGCTCCTATAATTCACCCCTCCACTTT
CASSTGESVLSSYNSPLHF
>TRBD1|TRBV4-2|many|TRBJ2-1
TGTGCCAGCAGCCGAGCCACCGGGACAGGGGTCGATGAGCAGTTCTTC
CASSRATGTGVDEQFF
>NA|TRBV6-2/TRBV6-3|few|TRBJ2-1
TGTGCCAGCACACGGGACAACTACAATGAGCAGTTCTTC
CASTRDNYNEQFF
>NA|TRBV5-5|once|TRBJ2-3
TGTGCCAGCAGCTTGCGGGGGGCTAGCACAGATACGCAGTATTTT
CASSLRGASTDTQYF
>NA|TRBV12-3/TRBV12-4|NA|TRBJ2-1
TGTGCCAGCAGCCCGGACCTTTACTCCTACAATGAGCAGTTCTTC
CASSPDLYSYNEQFF
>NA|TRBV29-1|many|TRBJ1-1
TGCAGTACAAACAGGGTGAACACTGAAGCTTTCTTT
CSTNRVNTEAFF
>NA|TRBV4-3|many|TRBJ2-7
TGCGCCAGCAGCCTACAGGTGGGGAGTACCTACGAGCAGTACTTC
CASSLQVGSTYEQYF
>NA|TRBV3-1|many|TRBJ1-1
TGTGCCAGTGGACAGTACCCGATGAACACTGAAGCTTTCTTT
CASGQYPMNTEAFF